This T cell receptor beta chain was captured in a study of T cells in Graves' hyperthyroidism and ophthalmopathy. A note on this clonotype: The antigen remains unidentified.

It was RNA transcripts that yielded the amplified TCR beta CDR3 regions. An initial round of RT-PCR targeting the TCR CDR3 relied on the HTBI primer set. TCRdb ran MiXCR on the multiplex PCR reads and lists one entry per CDR3 protein. This table has more than 500,000 distinct CDR3 sequences, about half appearing once. There are 15 residues in the CDR3. Germline V gives CDR1 LGHNA, CDR2 YNFKEQ. Trimming shortened V by 1 base and J by 0 bases, and 7 bases separated the two germline ends. Lactation, pregnancy, other autoimmune disease or uncontrolled infection excluded patients. Clinical symptoms, serum thyroxine and TRAb, thyroid ultrasound and orbital computed tomography together formed the diagnostic basis. Study-wide results and caveats: For ophthalmopathy, model prediction preceded onset by a median 6.5 months. Peripheral blood also featured most of the thyroid clonotypes expanded above 0.001.

V gene TRBV4-2 combines with J gene TRBJ1-5, with D perhaps TRBD1 (6 bases). This clonotype originated in an adult woman with Graves' disease, either hyperthyroidism or ophthalmopathy (not recorded which). Sequencing was done on a sample of peripheral blood or thyroid tissue (not recorded which). For the CDR3, the DNA is TGTGCCAGCAGCCAAGTAGGGGGTAGCAATCAGCCCCAGCATTTT. This sequence encodes CASSQVGGSNQPQHF.